Here is one TCR beta chain with its context. This sample is part of a study of T-cell memory formation after mild COVID-19. Germline CDR1 and CDR2: SGHVS and FQNEAQ. The CDR3 sequence is 17 residues long. V was cut by 4 bases and J by 0 bases, with 15 bases left in between. TCRdb fed the 5' RACE reads into MiXCR, producing one record per CDR3 protein. Among roughly 350,000 distinct CDR3 sequences, 25% to 30% were seen once, and the ten largest hold roughly 14%. The chain carries TRBV7-8 and TRBJ1-4, with D unclear. The sequenced sample was PBMCs or a T cell subset sorted from them (not recorded which). This TCR was recovered from an adult woman who had mild COVID-19 (a few samples of this study predate the infection). Cell type and time point are not known. CDR3: CASSSKRVQATNEKLFF. The CDR3 DNA is TGTGCCAGCAGCTCCAAGAGGGTGCAAGCAACTAATGAAAAACTGTTTTTT.